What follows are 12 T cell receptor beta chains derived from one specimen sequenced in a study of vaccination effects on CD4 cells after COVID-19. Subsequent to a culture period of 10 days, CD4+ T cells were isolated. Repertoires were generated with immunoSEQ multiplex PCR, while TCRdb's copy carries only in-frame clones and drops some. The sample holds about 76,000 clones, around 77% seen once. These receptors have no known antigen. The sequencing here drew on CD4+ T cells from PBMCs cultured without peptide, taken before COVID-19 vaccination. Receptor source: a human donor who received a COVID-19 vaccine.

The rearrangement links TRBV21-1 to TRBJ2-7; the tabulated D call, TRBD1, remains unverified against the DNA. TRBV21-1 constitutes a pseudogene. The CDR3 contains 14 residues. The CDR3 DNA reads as TGTGCCAGCAGCACAGACAGGGCCTTACCCGAGCAGTACGTC. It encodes CASSTDRALPEQYV.

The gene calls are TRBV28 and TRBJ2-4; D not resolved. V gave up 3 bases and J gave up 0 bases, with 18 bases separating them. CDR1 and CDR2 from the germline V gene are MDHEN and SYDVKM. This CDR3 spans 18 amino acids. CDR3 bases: TGTGCCAGCAGTTTGGCCGGGCTCACCTTACTAGCCAAAAACATTCAGTACTTC. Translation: CASSLAGLTLLAKNIQYF.

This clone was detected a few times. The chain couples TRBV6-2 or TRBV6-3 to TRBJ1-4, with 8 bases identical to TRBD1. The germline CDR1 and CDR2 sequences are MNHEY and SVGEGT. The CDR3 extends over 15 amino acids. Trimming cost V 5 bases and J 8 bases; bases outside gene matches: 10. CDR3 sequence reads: CASSLAGTGGEKLFF. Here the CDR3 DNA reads TGTGCCAGCAGTCTAGCCGGGACAGGAGGAGAAAAACTGTTTTTT.

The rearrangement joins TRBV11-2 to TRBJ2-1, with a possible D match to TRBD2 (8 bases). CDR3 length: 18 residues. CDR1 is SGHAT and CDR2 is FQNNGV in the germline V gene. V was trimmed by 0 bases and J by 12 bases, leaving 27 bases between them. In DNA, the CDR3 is TGTGCCAGCAGCTTAGAAATCGCGAGCGGGGGCCGCAGGGGGGGGCAGTTCTTC. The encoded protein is CASSLEIASGGRRGGQFF.

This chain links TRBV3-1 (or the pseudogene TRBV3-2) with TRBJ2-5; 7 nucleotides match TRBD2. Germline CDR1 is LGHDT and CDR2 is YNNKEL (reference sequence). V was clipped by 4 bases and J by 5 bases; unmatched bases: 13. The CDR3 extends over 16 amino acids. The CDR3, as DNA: TGTGCCAGCAGCCTAAACGCCGGGGGGACGGGGGAGACCCAGTACTTC. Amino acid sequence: CASSLNAGGTGETQYF.

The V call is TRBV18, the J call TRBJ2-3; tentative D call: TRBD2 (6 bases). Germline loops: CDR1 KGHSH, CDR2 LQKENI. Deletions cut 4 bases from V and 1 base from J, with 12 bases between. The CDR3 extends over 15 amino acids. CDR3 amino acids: CASSLGGAGTDTQYF. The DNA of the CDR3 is TGTGCCAGCTCACTAGGCGGGGCCGGCACAGATACGCAGTATTTT.

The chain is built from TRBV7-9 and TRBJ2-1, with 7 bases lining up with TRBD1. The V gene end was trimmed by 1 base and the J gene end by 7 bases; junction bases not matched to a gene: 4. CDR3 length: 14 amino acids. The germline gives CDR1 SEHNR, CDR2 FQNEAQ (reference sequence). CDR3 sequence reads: CASSLVGTANEQFF. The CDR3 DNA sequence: TGTGCCAGCAGCTTAGTAGGGACAGCTAATGAGCAGTTCTTC.

The CDR3 bases are TGTGCCTGGAGTGCCCTCGGAGCGGGGGGGCCCGGGGGAGAGACCCAGTACTTC. This codes for CAWSALGAGGPGGETQYF. This chain links TRBV30 with TRBJ2-5; 10 nucleotides agree with TRBD2. V was pared by 1 base and J by 4 bases, with 15 bases of the junction left unmatched. From germline, CDR1 is GTSNPN and CDR2 SVGIG (reference sequence). This CDR3 is 18 amino acids long.

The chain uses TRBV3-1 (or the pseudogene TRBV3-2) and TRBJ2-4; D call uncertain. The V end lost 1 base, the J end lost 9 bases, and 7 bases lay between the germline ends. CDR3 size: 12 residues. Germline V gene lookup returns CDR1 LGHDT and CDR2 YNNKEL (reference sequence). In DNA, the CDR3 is TGTGCCAGCAGCCAAGGATATACCATTCAGTACTTC. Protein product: CASSQGYTIQYF.

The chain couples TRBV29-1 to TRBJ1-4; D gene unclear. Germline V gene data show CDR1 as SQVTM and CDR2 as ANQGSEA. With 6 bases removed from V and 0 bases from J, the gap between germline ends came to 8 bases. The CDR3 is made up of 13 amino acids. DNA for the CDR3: TGCAGCGTCCAGGATGCAACTAATGAAAAACTGTTTTTT. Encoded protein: CSVQDATNEKLFF.

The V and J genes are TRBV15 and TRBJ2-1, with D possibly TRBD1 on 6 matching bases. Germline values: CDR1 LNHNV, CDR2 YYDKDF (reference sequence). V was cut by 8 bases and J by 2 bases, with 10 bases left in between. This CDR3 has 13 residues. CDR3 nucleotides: TGTGCCACCCAAGAGGGGGCCTACAATGAGCAGTTCTTC. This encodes CATQEGAYNEQFF. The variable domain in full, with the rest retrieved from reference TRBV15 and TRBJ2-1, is DAMVIQNPRYQVTQFGKPVTLSCSQTLNHNVMYWYQQKSSQAPKLLFHYYDKDFNNEADTPDNFQSRRPNTSFCFLDIRSPGLGDTAMYLCATQEGAYNEQFFGPGTRLTVL.

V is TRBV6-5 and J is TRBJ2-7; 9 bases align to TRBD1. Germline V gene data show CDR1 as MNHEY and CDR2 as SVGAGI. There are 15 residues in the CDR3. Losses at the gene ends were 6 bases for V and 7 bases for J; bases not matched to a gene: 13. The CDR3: CASSTGGYSLREQYV. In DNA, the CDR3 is TGTGCCAGCAGCACAGGGGGCTACTCTCTTAGAGAGCAGTACGTC.